These 30 T cell receptor beta chains share one sample of origin, sequenced in a study of T cells in Graves' hyperthyroidism and ophthalmopathy. RNA transcripts served as the template for amplifying TCR beta CDR3 regions. A set of HTBI primers served as the primers for a first-round RT-PCR of the TCR CDR3. A single record per CDR3 protein comes from TCRdb applying MiXCR to the multiplex PCR reads. Of 300,000 to 400,000 distinct CDR3 sequences listed, roughly 13% are singletons. The sequencing input was blood. These receptors were taken from a woman aged 55-70 years with Graves' hyperthyroidism.

This clonotype has at least ten counts. V gene TRBV20-1 combines with J gene TRBJ2-5; D ambiguous. CDR3 length: 12 residues. Germline V gene data show CDR1 as DFQATT and CDR2 as SNEGSKA (reference sequence). Trimming removed 5 bases from V and 7 bases from J, with 14 bases in between. The DNA of the CDR3 is TGCAGTGCTTTCGCCCTGCATGGGACCCAGTACTTC. This translates into CSAFALHGTQYF.

This clonotype was recorded a few times. The chain carries TRBV11-2 and TRBJ1-1, with D perhaps matching TRBD1 (5 bases). The CDR3 loop spans 15 amino acids. Trimming shortened V by 1 base and J by 3 bases, and 12 bases separated the two germline ends. The germline V gene encodes CDR1 SGHAT and CDR2 FQNNGV. The chain's CDR3 is CASSLGPGMDTEAFF. CDR3 DNA: TGTGCCAGCAGCTTAGGCCCAGGGATGGACACTGAAGCTTTCTTT. The full variable domain, its missing parts supplied by reference TRBV11-2 and TRBJ1-1, is EAGVAQSPRYKIIEKRQSVAFWCNPISGHATLYWYQQILGQGPKLLIQFQNNGVVDDSQLPKDRFSAERLKGVDSTLKIQPAKLEDSAVYLCASSLGPGMDTEAFFGQGTRLTVV.

Many counts were recorded for this clonotype. This chain connects TRBV7-3 to TRBJ1-1; possibly TRBD1 for D (6 bases). CDR1 is SGHTA and CDR2 is FQGTGA in the germline V gene. V dropped 2 bases and J dropped 0 bases, with 10 bases sitting between them. The CDR3 runs to 15 residues. CDR3 DNA sequence: TGTGCCAGCAGCTTACAGGGGTCCATGAACACTGAAGCTTTCTTT. This gives the protein CASSLQGSMNTEAFF. The whole variable domain, remainder taken from reference TRBV7-3 and TRBJ1-1, is GAGVSQTPSNKVTEKGKYVELRCDPISGHTALYWYRQSLGQGPEFLIYFQGTGAADDSGLPNDRFFAVRPEGSVSTLKIQRTERGDSAVYLCASSLQGSMNTEAFFGQGTRLTVV.

This clonotype was picked up many times. V usage is TRBV20-1 and J usage is TRBJ2-5; no clear D. The length of the CDR3 is 12 residues. Germline CDR1 is DFQATT and CDR2 is SNEGSKA (reference sequence). The V gene lost 4 bases and the J gene lost 1 base, with 7 bases spanning the gap. CDR3 amino acids: CSAIDSQETQYF. The CDR3 DNA reads TGCAGTGCTATAGACTCCCAAGAGACCCAGTACTTC.

There are many counts of this clonotype. The chain links TRBV12-3 or TRBV12-4 to TRBJ1-1; D gene unclear. The length of the CDR3 is 14 residues. The ends were cut back, 1 base at V and 4 bases at J, with 10 bases in the middle. The DNA for the CDR3 is TGTGCCAGCAGTTTAGAGGGAGAGGTCACTGAAGCTTTCTTT. Translating gives CASSLEGEVTEAFF.

This clonotype was detected a few times. This chain links TRBV5-6 with TRBJ2-7, with D unresolved. The germline CDR1 and CDR2 sequences are SGHDT and YYEEEE. The CDR3 is 16 amino acids. The V gene lost 4 bases and the J gene lost 5 bases, with 22 bases spanning the gap. As DNA, the CDR3 is TGTGCCAGCAGCCTAAGAACCCGCTTAACCAGCAACGAGCAGTACTTC. Residues: CASSLRTRLTSNEQYF.

This clonotype was seen more than once but under ten times. The chain uses TRBV7-9 and TRBJ1-5, with no clear D. The V gene's germline CDR1 is SEHNR and CDR2 FQNEAQ (reference sequence). There are 14 residues in the CDR3. V shed 4 bases and J shed 0 bases, with 7 bases lying between them. Written as DNA, the CDR3 is TGTGCCAGCAGCTCCACCATTAGCAATCAGCCCCAGCATTTT. Translating gives CASSSTISNQPQHF. Using reference TRBV7-9 and TRBJ1-5 for the parts outside the CDR3, the full variable domain is DTGVSQNPRHKITKRGQNVTFRCDPISEHNRLYWYRQTLGQGPEFLTYFQNEAQLEKSRLLSDRFSAERPKGSFSTLEIQRTEQGDSAMYLCASSSTISNQPQHFGDGTRLSIL.

This chain joins TRBV28 and TRBJ2-3, with 8 nucleotides matching TRBD2. This CDR3 is 15 amino acids long. V shed 2 bases and J 2 bases; nucleotides not matched to a gene: 3. Germline V CDR1 and CDR2: MDHEN, SYDVKM. CDR3 DNA: TGTGCCAGCAGTTTAAGTAGCGGGGCCACAGATACGCAGTATTTT. Its translation: CASSLSSGATDTQYF.

The rearrangement joins TRBV5-1 to TRBJ2-2; perhaps TRBD1 as D (5 bases). Between the trimmed V and J ends, which lost 0 bases and 1 base, there was a span of 10 bases. Germline V gene sequence: CDR1 SGHRS, CDR2 YFSETQ. The CDR3 extends over 16 amino acids. CDR3 nucleotides: TGCGCCAGCAGCTTGGCCGAACAGGAGAACACCGGGGAGCTGTTTTTT. Translating gives CASSLAEQENTGELFF.

At least ten counts were recorded for this clonotype. The CDR3 coding sequence is TGCAGCGTTGAACGAGACGTTGAGTTGACCGAAGCTTTCTTT. Translation: CSVERDVELTEAFF. The chain links TRBV29-1 to TRBJ1-1; the D is unclear. The CDR3 spans 14 residues. V was cut by 2 bases and J by 8 bases, with 18 bases left in between. Germline CDR1 SQVTM, CDR2 ANQGSEA.

About this clonotype: This may arise from a read error, as a much more abundant clone is one base away. This chain links TRBV27 with TRBJ2-7, with 7 positions matching TRBD1. CDR1 and CDR2 from the germline V gene are MNHEY and SMNVEV (reference sequence). The V segment lost 5 bases and the J segment 3 bases; nucleotides outside the gene matches: 7. There are 14 residues in the CDR3. CDR3: CASSDPRDSYEQYF. The CDR3 nucleotides are TGTGCCAGCAGTGACCCACGGGACAGCTACGAGCAGTACTTC.

This clonotype was seen a few times. This clone may be a read error of a much larger clone one base away. The rearrangement links TRBV2 to TRBJ1-5; D is undetermined. The germline gives CDR1 SNHLY, CDR2 FYNNEI. Trimming cost V 4 bases and J 7 bases, with 11 bases left between them. There are 13 residues in the CDR3. In DNA, the CDR3 is TGTGCCAGCAGTGGCGAGGGTTTCCAGCCCCAGCATTTT. This encodes CASSGEGFQPQHF. The complete variable domain, with remaining parts taken from reference TRBV2 and TRBJ1-5, reads EPEVTQTPSHQVTQMGQEVILRCVPISNHLYFYWYRQILGQKVEFLVSFYNNEISEKSEIFDDQFSVERPDGSNFTLKIRSTKLEDSAMYFCASSGEGFQPQHFGDGTRLSIL.

At least ten counts were recorded for this clonotype. The J gene is TRBJ1-1, the V gene TRBV19; the D is unclear. Trimming left V 3 bases short and J 0 bases short, with 8 bases between. CDR1 is LNHDA and CDR2 is SQIVND in the germline V gene (reference sequence). CDR3 size: 14 residues. The chain's CDR3 is CASSMTHMNTEAFF. In DNA, the CDR3 is TGTGCCAGTAGTATGACACACATGAACACTGAAGCTTTCTTT.

This clonotype was seen repeatedly, ten times or more. The chain couples TRBV6-2 or TRBV6-3 to TRBJ2-1, with 11 nucleotides matching TRBD2. CDR1 is MNHEY, CDR2 SVGEGT, per germline. The CDR3 contains 17 residues. With 5 bases clipped from V and 4 bases from J, the junction kept 10 bases outside the gene matches. CDR3 sequence: CASSPLAGVGMYNEQFF. DNA of the CDR3: TGTGCCAGCAGTCCACTAGCGGGAGTTGGTATGTACAATGAGCAGTTCTTC.

In this sample, this clonotype turned up many times. V usage is TRBV3-1 and J usage is TRBJ2-1; 14 nucleotides align to TRBD2. There are 17 residues in the CDR3. With 4 bases clipped from V and 3 bases from J, the junction kept 5 bases outside the gene matches. Germline CDR1 is LGHDT and CDR2 is YNNKEL (reference sequence). The CDR3 reads CASSLGTSGSHYNEQFF. The CDR3, as DNA: TGTGCCAGCAGCCTGGGGACTAGCGGGAGCCACTACAATGAGCAGTTCTTC.

This clonotype was counted ten times or more. The V call is TRBV11-3, the J call TRBJ2-1; possible D gene TRBD2, 6 bases. Germline CDR1 is SGHNT and CDR2 is YENEEA. V was trimmed by 1 base and J by 4 bases, leaving 11 bases between them. The CDR3 has 15 residues. The CDR3 spells CASSLAGAGYNEQFF. CDR3 nucleotides: TGTGCCAGCAGCTTAGCGGGAGCGGGTTACAATGAGCAGTTCTTC.

This clonotype has a count of ten or more. The chain joins TRBV18 to TRBJ1-1; possible D gene TRBD1, 5 bases. The V gene's germline CDR1 is KGHSH and CDR2 LQKENI. Trimming left V 2 bases short and J 6 bases short, with 22 bases between. The CDR3 spans 17 residues. The CDR3 sequence is CASSPFSFSSGGSEAFF. The CDR3 DNA reads as TGTGCCAGCTCACCATTCTCCTTTTCCAGCGGGGGGTCTGAAGCTTTCTTT.

This clonotype was observed a handful of times. The gene calls are TRBV30 and TRBJ2-5; D possibly corresponds to TRBD1 (8 bases). The germline V and J ends were trimmed by 3 bases and 14 bases, with 19 bases remaining between them. CDR1 and CDR2 from the germline V gene are GTSNPN and SVGIG (reference sequence). The CDR3 sequence is 12 residues long. The CDR3 DNA follows: TGTGCCTGGAGCGGGGGGTGGACAGGGAATTACTTC. Amino acid sequence: CAWSGGWTGNYF. The full variable domain, its missing parts supplied by reference TRBV30 and TRBJ2-5, is SQTIHQWPATLVQPVGSPLSLECTVEGTSNPNLYWYRQAAGRGLQLLFYSVGIGQISSEVPQNLSASRPQDRQFILSSKKLLLSDSGFYLCAWSGGWTGNYFGPGTRLLVL.

The chain links TRBV20-1 to TRBJ2-1; possible D gene TRBD2, 6 bases. Germline CDR1 reads DFQATT; CDR2 reads SNEGSKA (reference sequence). The CDR3 totals 13 residues. Trimming took off 6 bases at V and 5 bases at J, with 14 bases between the two ends. The CDR3 sequence: CSASGVPNNEQFF. The CDR3, as DNA: TGCAGTGCGTCGGGGGTCCCTAACAATGAGCAGTTCTTC.

This clonotype was seen ten or more times. The rearrangement uses TRBV24-1 and TRBJ2-1; possible D gene TRBD2, 6 bases. The CDR3 has 14 residues. V gave up 9 bases and J gave up 7 bases, with 18 bases separating them. Germline CDR1 reads KGHDR; CDR2 reads SFDVKD. The CDR3 DNA sequence: TGTGCCACCGGGCGGGGAGCGGGTTGGAATGAGCAGTTCTTC. It specifies CATGRGAGWNEQFF.

The J gene is TRBJ1-4, the V gene TRBV20-1; D is uncertain. The CDR3 loop spans 14 amino acids. V was pared by 3 bases and J by 1 base, with 9 bases between. From germline, CDR1 is DFQATT and CDR2 SNEGSKA (reference sequence). CDR3 DNA sequence: TGCAGTGCTAGTAGTGGAGGAACTAATGAAAAACTGTTTTTT. Translation gives CSASSGGTNEKLFF.

This clonotype was counted many times. This chain links TRBV3-1 with TRBJ2-1, with 9 bases fitting TRBD2. CDR3 length equals 12 residues. Germline-derived CDR1 and CDR2 are LGHDT and YNNKEL (reference sequence). V gave up 2 bases and J gave up 13 bases; unmatched junction bases: 3. CDR3 sequence reads: CASSQPGTSQFF. As DNA, the CDR3 is TGTGCCAGCAGCCAACCCGGGACTAGCCAGTTCTTC.

A remark on this clonotype: This may arise from a read error, as a much more abundant clone is one base away. The V and J genes are TRBV24-1 and TRBJ2-5; 9 positions agree with TRBD2. The trim removed 12 bases at V and 1 base at J, leaving 5 bases unmatched. Germline V gene lookup returns CDR1 KGHDR and CDR2 SFDVKD. The CDR3 runs to 13 residues. The chain's CDR3 is CALPAGGQETQYF. The DNA of the CDR3 is TGTGCCCTCCCAGCGGGAGGCCAAGAGACCCAGTACTTC.

This clonotype was seen at least ten times. The J gene is TRBJ2-7, the V gene TRBV30; 8 bases are shared with TRBD2. The CDR3 runs to 14 residues. CDR1 and CDR2 from the germline V gene are GTSNPN and SVGIG (reference sequence). The trim removed 1 base at V and 2 bases at J, leaving 4 bases unmatched. The DNA of the CDR3 is TGTGCCTGGAGTGGTAGAGCGGGAGCCTACGAGCAGTACTTC. Protein: CAWSGRAGAYEQYF.

V is TRBV19 and J is TRBJ1-2; D is possibly TRBD1 (5 bases). The CDR3 consists of 14 residues. With 6 bases removed from V and 1 base from J, the gap between germline ends came to 12 bases. Germline assignment: CDR1 LNHDA and CDR2 SQIVND (reference sequence). CDR3 DNA: TGTGCCAGTAGCCGGTCGGGGGATAACTATGGCTACACCTTC. It codes for CASSRSGDNYGYTF.

V and J are TRBV11-3 and TRBJ2-2, with D perhaps matching TRBD1 (6 bases). This CDR3 has 13 amino acids. V shed 4 bases and J shed 4 bases, with 7 bases lying between them. Germline loops: CDR1 SGHNT, CDR2 YENEEA. CDR3 protein: CASSSDSTGELFF. The DNA of the CDR3 is TGTGCCAGCAGCTCGGACAGCACCGGGGAGCTGTTTTTT.

V is TRBV4-1 and J is TRBJ2-7, with TRBD2 matching 9 bases. In germline, CDR1 is MGHRA, CDR2 YSYEKL. The CDR3 loop spans 16 amino acids. Trimming cost V 1 base and J 3 bases; bases outside gene matches: 7. CDR3: CASSQGAGGSFYEQYF. The CDR3 bases are TGCGCCAGCAGCCAAGGAGCGGGAGGTTCCTTCTACGAGCAGTACTTC.

This clonotype has a count of ten or more. The chain carries TRBV2 and TRBJ2-5; a weak D match, TRBD2 (5 bases). There are 12 residues in the CDR3. V was pared by 6 bases and J by 4 bases, with 9 bases between. CDR1 is SNHLY and CDR2 is FYNNEI in the germline V gene. The CDR3: CASRRGLETQYF. The DNA of the CDR3 is TGTGCCAGCAGGCGCGGGCTAGAGACCCAGTACTTC.

This clonotype occurred many times. The CDR3 region is CASKQSQNTEAFF. The CDR3 coding sequence is TGCGCCAGCAAGCAGTCCCAGAACACTGAAGCTTTCTTT. The V and J genes are TRBV10-2 and TRBJ1-1; D remains ambiguous. V was trimmed by 7 bases and J by 1 base, leaving 10 bases between them. CDR1 WSHSY and CDR2 SAAADI come from the germline V gene. The CDR3 is made up of 13 amino acids.

In the case of this clonotype: The junction and the germline gene differ at one end; a read error may be behind it. The rearrangement links TRBV9 to TRBJ2-1; 8 positions agree with TRBD2. Germline CDR1 and CDR2: SGDLS and YYNGEE. The CDR3 totals 14 residues. The CDR3 bases are TGTGCCAGCAGCGCACGGGAGGGGTACAATGAGCAGTCCTTC. It encodes CASSAREGYNEQSF. The full variable domain, completed using reference TRBV9 and TRBJ2-1, is DSGVTQTPKHLITATGQRVTLRCSPRSGDLSVYWYQQSLDQGLQFLIQYYNGEERAKGNILERFSAQQFPDLHSELNLSSLELGDSALYFCASSAREGYNEQSFGPGTRLTVL.